This T cell receptor beta chain was captured by sequencing in a study of cytomegalovirus exposure and HLA in healthy donors. About the study: Within an early data release were tens of millions of unique TCRs drawn from HLA-typed donors.

Whole-study findings and limits: Under in vitro conditions, a few CMV-associated chains were confirmed as specific for CMV antigens.

With regard to this clone: Its target is not known.

PCR used 60 Vbeta primers and 13 Jbeta primers. The method was immunoSEQ multiplex PCR; TCRdb's version includes in-frame clones alone and lacks a portion of them. The table lists about 140,000 clones, over 70% of them singletons. CDR1 SGHNT and CDR2 YYREEE come from the germline V gene (reference sequence). Trimming removed 4 bases at V and 7 bases at J, with 17 bases between. The CDR3 extends over 14 amino acids. The gene calls are TRBV5-4 and TRBJ2-5; D might be TRBD2 (6 bases). The sample consisted of PBMCs. This receptor was obtained from a man in his forties or fifties in good health and CMV-seropositive. CDR3 loop: CASSRERSGGTQYF. Written as DNA, the CDR3 is TGTGCCAGCAGCCGAGAACGGTCCGGGGGGACCCAGTACTTC. Full variable domain (outside the CDR3, taken from reference TRBV5-4 and TRBJ2-5): ETGVTQSPTHLIKTRGQQVTLRCSSQSGHNTVSWYQQALGQGPQFIFQYYREEENGRGNFPPRFSGLQFPNYSSELNVNALELDDSALYLCASSRERSGGTQYFGPGTRLLVL.